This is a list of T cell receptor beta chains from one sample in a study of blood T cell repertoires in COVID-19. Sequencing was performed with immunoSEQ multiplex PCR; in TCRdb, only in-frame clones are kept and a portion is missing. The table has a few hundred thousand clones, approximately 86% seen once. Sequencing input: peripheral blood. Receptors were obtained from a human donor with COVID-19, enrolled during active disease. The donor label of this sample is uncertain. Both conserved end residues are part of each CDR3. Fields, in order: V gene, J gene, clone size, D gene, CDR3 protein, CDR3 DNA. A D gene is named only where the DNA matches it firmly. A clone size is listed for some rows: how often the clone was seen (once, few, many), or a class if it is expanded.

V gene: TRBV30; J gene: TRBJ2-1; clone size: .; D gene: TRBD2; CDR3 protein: CAWSAGLAGVEQFF; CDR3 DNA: TGTGCCTGGAGTGCGGGACTAGCGGGAGTTGAGCAGTTCTTC
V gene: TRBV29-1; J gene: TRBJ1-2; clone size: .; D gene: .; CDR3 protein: CSVVEGVSGPSGYTF; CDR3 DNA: TGCAGCGTTGTCGAAGGGGTTTCAGGCCCCAGCGGCTACACCTTC
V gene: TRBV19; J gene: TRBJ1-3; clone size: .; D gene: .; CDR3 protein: CASSLRRAAGNTIYF; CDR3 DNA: TGTGCCAGTAGTCTCCGTCGCGCCGCTGGAAACACCATATATTTT
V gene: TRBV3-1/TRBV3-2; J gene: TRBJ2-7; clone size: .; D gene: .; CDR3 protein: CASSQDRYEQYF; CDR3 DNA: TGTGCCAGCAGCCAAGATCGGTACGAGCAGTACTTC
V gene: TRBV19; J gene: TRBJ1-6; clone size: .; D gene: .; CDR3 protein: CASRIGTLGKSSYNSPLHF; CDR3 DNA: TGTGCCAGTAGGATCGGGACACTTGGAAAGAGCTCCTATAATTCACCCCTCCACTTT
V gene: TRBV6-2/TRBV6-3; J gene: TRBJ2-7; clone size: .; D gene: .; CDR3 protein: CASSYWASPYEQYF; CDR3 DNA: TGTGCCAGCAGTTACTGGGCCTCCCCCTACGAGCAGTACTTC
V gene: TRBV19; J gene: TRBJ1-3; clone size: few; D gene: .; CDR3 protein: CASSILSRPDTIYF; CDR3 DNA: TGTGCCAGTAGTATCCTCTCCAGGCCGGACACCATATATTTT
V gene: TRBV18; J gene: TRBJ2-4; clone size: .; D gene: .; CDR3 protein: CASSSGRPGGNIQYF; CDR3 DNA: TGTGCCAGCTCGTCCGGACGGCCAGGAGGAAACATTCAGTACTTC
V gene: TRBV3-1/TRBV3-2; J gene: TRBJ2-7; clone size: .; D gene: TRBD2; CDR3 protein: CASSQGLAVNSYEQYF; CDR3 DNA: TGTGCCAGCAGCCAGGGACTAGCGGTCAACTCCTACGAGCAGTACTTC
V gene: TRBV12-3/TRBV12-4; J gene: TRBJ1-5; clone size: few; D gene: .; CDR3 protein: CASSLGEGQPQHF; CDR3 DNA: TGTGCCAGCAGTTTGGGCGAGGGTCAGCCCCAGCATTTT
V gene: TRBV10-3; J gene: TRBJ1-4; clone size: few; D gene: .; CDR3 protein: CAIFGGSTNEKLFF; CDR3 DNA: TGTGCCATCTTTGGCGGTTCTACTAATGAAAAACTGTTTTTT
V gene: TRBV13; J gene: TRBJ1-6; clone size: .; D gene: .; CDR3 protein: CASSPPDRPSYNSPLHF; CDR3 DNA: TGTGCCAGCAGCCCGCCCGACAGGCCCTCCTATAATTCACCCCTCCACTTT
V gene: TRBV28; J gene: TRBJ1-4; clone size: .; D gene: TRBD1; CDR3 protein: CASSGRQGRTNEKLFF; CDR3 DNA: TGTGCCAGCAGCGGCCGACAGGGAAGGACTAATGAAAAACTGTTTTTT
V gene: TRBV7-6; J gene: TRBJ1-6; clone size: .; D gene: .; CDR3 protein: CASSLAGGLNSPLHF; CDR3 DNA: TGTGCCAGCAGCTTAGCGGGGGGATTGAACTCACCCCTCCACTTT